A single T cell receptor (beta chain) is shown here with its context. What this receptor recognizes is not known. Relative to germline, V is missing 2 bases and J is missing 7 bases, with 2 bases of the junction outside any gene match. CDR1 and CDR2 are drawn from the germline V gene: SGDLS, YYNGEE. Taken from cysteine to phenylalanine, the CDR3 has 15 residues. Only the CDR3 portion is preserved as DNA: 45 bases, with reading frame beginning at the first base. These data originate in a study of cytomegalovirus exposure and HLA in healthy donors (dated by TCRdb to about 2017). A note on the overall study: According to an earlier analysis of several hundred of the donors, 150 million to 200 million T cells yielded 117 million unique TCR beta sequences and around 280 Gb of sequence data. Rather than drawing on any new phenotypic data, the later analysis identified candidate immune exposures from TCR beta sequences and the way those sequences occurred across donors. Roughly five DR-DQ haplotypes were handled as single units for association and clustering, since linkage in the cohort was strong. Donor age, sex, ethnicity and CMV serostatus were compiled alongside the repertoire data. Typing coverage varied by locus: roughly 620-630 donors for A, B, C, DRB1 and DQB1; roughly 500 for DQA1; over 600 for DPA1; approximately 490 for DPB1. Across some 400 genotyped donors of the cohort, an average of roughly 250,000 unique TCR beta nucleotide sequences per donor were sequenced, and approximately 17% of those sequences were non-productive. The study profiled the T cell repertoires of about 720 subjects by immunosequencing and related them to cytomegalovirus serostatus. Roughly 310 gigabases of sequencing data and approximately 93 million unique TCR sequences were included in an early release covering about 600 HLA-typed donors. To study patterns of TCR occurrence, a later analysis re-analyzed previously published TCR beta repertoires from several hundred donors and added high-resolution HLA genotyping. Every repertoire in the discovery cohort had been generated on one and the same sequencing platform. The study aimed to test whether signatures of past pathogen exposure could be identified by cataloging public T cell receptors. An earlier analysis of approximately 640 of the donors applied high-throughput TCR beta sequencing to assess whether each TCR beta V gene segment acted as functional or pseudogenic. A separate validation cohort of roughly 110 different subjects was used in addition to the approximately 700-subject first cohort. Genome-wide SNP genotypes for about three fifths of the roughly 700 donors were used in a later genetic analysis, which treated that subset as a discovery cohort. HLA typing included class I and class II loci at four-digit resolution. Of the roughly 390 genotyped donors, roughly 80% fell in the genetic ancestry cluster associated with self-reported Caucasian donors. To predict cytomegalovirus infection status, the study brought together high-throughput TCR immunosequencing, statistical association of individual TCRs with disease status, and machine learning.

The library relied on the immunoSEQ multiplex PCR assay. For the multiplex PCR, a mixture combining 60 forward primers for TCR Vbeta segments and 13 reverse primers for TCR Jbeta segments was used. A multiplex PCR assay on genomic DNA amplified the CDR3 region of rearranged TCR beta genes. The Illumina HiSeq System was used to sequence the amplified TCR beta libraries as 87-base-pair reads. As for the authors' bioinformatics: A later analysis counted some 74 million unique TCR beta chains across the 550 to 750 repertoires, and around 12 million of these chains were shared by at least two donors. To remove PCR and sequencing errors, raw reads were error-corrected and collapsed into unique sequences using a nearest-neighbor algorithm that merged closely related sequences. CDR3 sequences were aligned to IMGT reference sequences to assign V, D and J gene segments. Each retained sequence needed at least a six-nucleotide match to both a V gene segment and a J gene segment. A rearrangement counted as productive if the CDR3 had no stop codons and remained in frame with V and J, and every other rearrangement counted as non-productive. CDR3 was defined by IMGT convention, running from the second conserved V-encoded cysteine to the conserved J-encoded phenylalanine. The earlier analysis of around 640 of the donors excluded sequences that lacked an unambiguous match to a single V gene segment. In an earlier analysis of some 590 of the donors, a V segment was called functional when productive rearrangements were above 56.7%, and segregating when the standard deviation between donors exceeded 5%. To diagnose cytomegalovirus status from the catalog of TCR beta chain sequences, a statistical classification framework was built. In a later analysis, TCR nucleotide sequences were compared against IMGT/GENE-DB human TR gene sequences so that V and J genes could be assigned. In a later analysis, CDR3 sequences and most-parsimonious VDJ recombination scenarios were assigned using the TCRdist pipeline. In a later analysis, every TCR beta chain was defined by the combination of its CDR3 amino acid sequence and its V-gene family, and reads without a unique V-gene family were dropped. As a way to deal with suspected cross-contamination and a sequencing artifact, a later analysis dropped more than 500 nucleotide sequences that were highly shared and had low generation probability. A later analysis calculated a clonal expansion index for each public chain from normalized within-repertoire ranks of inferred template counts. In a later analysis, generation probabilities were computed with a VDJ recombination model fitted to out-of-frame rearrangements, and the resulting probabilities were checked against IGoR. In a later analysis, TCR-TCR, TCR-HLA and TCR-CMV co-occurrence was scored with hypergeometric tests, and a repertoire-size bias correction was applied to TCR pairs. To estimate false discovery rates, a later analysis permuted the HLA or CMV assignments 20 times. In a later analysis, co-occurring TCRs were grouped with DBSCAN, and TCRdist sequence similarity was added when clustering was performed within HLA-allele-positive subsets. Co-occurrence clustering excluded repertoires with fewer than 30,000 or more than 120,000 public chains, plus five with anomalous nucleotide sharing. TCRdb obtained this table from immuneACCESS and retained in-frame rearrangements with V and J assigned. These tables miss some clones; where compared with another copy, unresolved V genes account for less than half of the shortfall, and the remainder is unexplained. D and trimming were read from the DNA, whereas the V and J calls and clone size are those reported in that table. The sample table gives under 200,000 clones. The top ten hold approximately 6.5% of the sample.

In total, just over 650 healthy bone marrow donors made up the cohort. Cohort members were all nominally healthy when sampled, although unrecorded immune exposures were likely present. The donor was CMV seronegative and was included in the group of hundreds of seronegative cohort members. Every donor gave a peripheral blood sample, and the peripheral blood mononuclear cells from that sample were used for TCR beta sequencing. The Qiagen DNeasy Blood Extraction Kit was used to extract genomic DNA from the blood cell samples. The investigation overall reported the following: In a later analysis, HLA-associated TCR beta chains were found to be more clonally expanded and to have lower generation probabilities than equally common non-associated chains. The 87-base-pair reads could not distinguish some IMGT-functional V segments, including TRBV6-2 and TRBV6-3, so those segments were excluded. When HLA alleles, especially DR and DQ, strongly co-occurred, attributing TCR associations to individual alleles was difficult. HLA typing was unavailable for some donors at each locus, so association tests used only the typed subset. In both the original and validation cohorts, the classifier was reported to diagnose cytomegalovirus status with high specificity and sensitivity. A few of the identified cytomegalovirus-associated TCR beta chains were confirmed in vitro to be specific for cytomegalovirus antigens. Most TCR sequences were seen in very few donors, while some public TCRs were found in many individuals. In a later analysis, several top co-occurrence clusters were reported to appear linked to parvovirus B19, influenza, CMV and Epstein-Barr virus. In a later analysis, 16,951 TCR beta sequences were associated with specific HLA alleles at a false discovery rate of 0.05. In an earlier analysis of some 640 of the donors, most TCR beta V segments were observed in productive rearrangements about 87% or about 30% of the time, broadly matching IMGT annotations. Only TCR beta chains were sequenced in this cohort, and the absence of alpha or paired-chain data limited detectable features. Correlated functional status among segregating V segments might be attributable to linkage disequilibrium, but an unknown experimental factor could not be ruled out. Roughly 15 rarely observed V segments, including chromosome 9 orphons, were excluded from the earlier analysis of some 590 of the donors because counts were too low. A later analysis found that TCR association rates varied across HLA loci, with DRB1 alleles showing the most associated TCRs and HLA-C alleles the fewest. In a later genetic analysis, fewer N-insertions in productive TCRs were reported among donors in an Asian-associated ancestry cluster than the approximately 670-donor mean. V-gene and J-gene trimming of TCR beta chains was associated with a missense DCLRE1C variant in a later genetic analysis, and the association was replicated in an independent cohort. In the study, around 150 TCR beta chains were listed as associated with cytomegalovirus. Most CMV-associated TCR beta chains appeared to be HLA-restricted in a later analysis, and the HLA associations seemed to be driven largely by CMV exposure. A further reported finding was that TCR beta sequences accurately predicted the HLA-A and HLA-B alleles for most subjects in the first cohort. According to the authors, the approach could potentially be generalized to other disease states and immunological phenotypes. Presence/absence analyses assumed roughly uniform sequencing depth across donors, an assumption that may not hold. CMV serostatus was the only immune exposure information available for the cohort. A cluster of highly shared sequence variants was judged likely to represent a technical artifact of the sequencing pipeline.

This clonotype was obtained from a man aged 25-40 years in good health and CMV-seronegative. The sequence joins TRBV9 to TRBJ2-1; TRBD2 lines up with 14 middle nucleotides. The specimen sequenced was PBMCs. The CDR3 protein is CASSVTSGGVNEQFF. The DNA sequence follows: TGTGCCAGCAGCGTGACTAGCGGGGGGGTAAATGAGCAGTTCTTC. Here the CDR3 is joined to the reference TRBV9 and TRBJ2-1 genes, and the full variable domain is: DSGVTQTPKHLITATGQRVTLRCSPRSGDLSVYWYQQSLDQGLQFLIQYYNGEERAKGNILERFSAQQFPDLHSELNLSSLELGDSALYFCASSVTSGGVNEQFFGPGTRLTVL.